The 7 T cell receptor beta chains given below trace back to one sample, sequenced in a study of blood T cell repertoires in COVID-19. Data came from immunoSEQ multiplex PCR; TCRdb stores just in-frame clones and leaves some out. The sample yields hundreds of thousands of clones, over 80% seen once. Sequencing was performed on peripheral blood. The origin of the receptors is a young woman with acute or convalescent COVID-19.

This rearrangement joins TRBV7-3 to TRBJ2-1, with TRBD2 identical over 9 bases. Germline CDR1 is SGHTA and CDR2 is FQGTGA. V was pared by 4 bases and J by 7 bases, with 8 bases of the junction left unmatched. This CDR3 is built from 15 residues. CDR3: CASSSLAGVVNEQFF. For the CDR3, the DNA is TGTGCCAGCAGCTCATTAGCGGGGGTAGTAAATGAGCAGTTCTTC.

The chain couples TRBV6-5 to TRBJ2-1, with 9 bases identical to TRBD2. J lost 6 bases, V lost 4 bases, and 4 bases had no gene match. Per the germline V gene, CDR1 is MNHEY and CDR2 is SVGAGI. CDR3 length: 14 amino acids. The CDR3 sequence: CASSSGLAINEQFF. The CDR3 DNA follows: TGTGCCAGCAGTTCGGGACTAGCAATCAATGAGCAGTTCTTC.

The gene calls are TRBV6-5 and TRBJ1-2; perhaps TRBD1 as D (6 bases). CDR3 length: 15 residues. From germline, CDR1 is MNHEY and CDR2 SVGAGI. The ends were cut back, 6 bases at V and 5 bases at J, with 19 bases in the middle. The CDR3 DNA is TGTGCCAGCAGCCTAACCCTCGACAGGTTGTATGGCTACACCTTC. Protein sequence: CASSLTLDRLYGYTF.

The J gene is TRBJ1-2, the V gene TRBV19; 9 bases line up with TRBD1. V lost 5 bases and J lost 8; bases outside the gene matches: 6. CDR3 length: 13 residues. Germline CDR1 is LNHDA and CDR2 is SQIVND (reference sequence). CDR3 DNA: TGTGCCAGTAGTCCGGACAGGGGAAGGGGCTACACCTTC. Its protein product is CASSPDRGRGYTF.

V is TRBV4-2 and J is TRBJ2-1; D call uncertain. The CDR3 runs 16 residues. V was trimmed by 1 base and J by 6 bases, leaving 16 bases between them. CDR1 and CDR2 from the germline V gene are LGHNA and YNFKEQ. The CDR3 region has the DNA TGTGCCAGCAGCCAAGGATTCGCTTCTAACTTCAATGAGCAGTTCTTC. Its translation is CASSQGFASNFNEQFF.

The V and J genes are TRBV6-5 and TRBJ2-7, with 9 positions matching TRBD2. Trimming at V came to 6 bases and at J to 4 bases, leaving 10 bases not matched to a gene. Germline CDR1 reads MNHEY; CDR2 reads SVGAGI. The CDR3 is 15 amino acids. This chain's CDR3 is CASRLFRGLAYEQYF. DNA of the CDR3: TGTGCCAGCAGGCTATTCCGTGGACTAGCGTACGAGCAGTACTTC.

This clone showed up just once. The genes are TRBV28 and TRBJ1-2; D gene uncertain. The germline V gene encodes CDR1 MDHEN and CDR2 SYDVKM. CDR3 length: 16 amino acids. The V gene lost 2 bases and the J gene lost 6 bases, with 19 bases spanning the gap. CDR3: CASSLNRQAPGDGYTF. The DNA of the CDR3 is TGTGCCAGCAGTTTAAATCGACAAGCCCCCGGGGATGGCTACACCTTC.